This T cell receptor beta chain stems from a study of blood T cell repertoires in COVID-19. About the study: T cells, B-cell-depleted T cells, or PBMCs supplied cDNA or gDNA.

The protocol was immunoSEQ multiplex PCR, while the TCRdb copy is restricted to in-frame clones and leaves out a portion. The sample has hundreds of thousands of clones, roughly 85% seen once; the top ten hold roughly 10%. Germline V gene data show CDR1 as MDHEN and CDR2 as SYDVKM. The CDR3 length is 18 residues. The ends lost 2 bases at V and 2 bases at J; junction bases unmatched: 4. V is TRBV28 and J is TRBJ2-3; the match to TRBD2 covers 16 bases. The receptor's source is a woman between 50 and 59 years old who had recovered from COVID-19. Sequenced sample: peripheral blood. This CDR3 is CASSLEGTSGGVTDTQYF. CDR3 coding DNA: TGTGCCAGCAGTTTAGAGGGGACTAGCGGGGGGGTCACAGATACGCAGTATTTT. Together with reference TRBV28 and TRBJ2-3, the CDR3 gives the full variable domain: DVKVTQSSRYLVKRTGEKVFLECVQDMDHENMFWYRQDPGLGLRLIYFSYDVKMKEKGDIPEGYSVSREKKERFSLILESASTNQTSMYLCASSLEGTSGGVTDTQYFGPGTRLTVL.